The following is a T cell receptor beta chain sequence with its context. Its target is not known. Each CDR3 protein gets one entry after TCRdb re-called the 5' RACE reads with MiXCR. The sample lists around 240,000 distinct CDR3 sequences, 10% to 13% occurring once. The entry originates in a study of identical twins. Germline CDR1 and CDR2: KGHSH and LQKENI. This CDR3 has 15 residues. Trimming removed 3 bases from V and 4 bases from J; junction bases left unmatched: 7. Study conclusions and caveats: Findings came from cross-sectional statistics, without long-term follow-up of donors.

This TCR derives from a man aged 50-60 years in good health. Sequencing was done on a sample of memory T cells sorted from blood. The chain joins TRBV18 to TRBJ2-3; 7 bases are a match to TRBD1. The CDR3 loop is CASSPKGGEADTQYF. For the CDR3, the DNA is TGTGCCAGCTCACCCAAAGGGGGCGAGGCAGATACGCAGTATTTT.